The 14 T cell receptor beta chains listed next were all sequenced from one sample in a study of cytomegalovirus exposure and HLA in healthy donors. Profiled with immunoSEQ multiplex PCR; TCRdb holds only in-frame clones, not every one. The table lists about 360,000 clones, 75% to 90% of them singletons. Material: PBMCs. These TCRs come from a woman between 18 and 30 years old in good health and CMV-seronegative.

The chain combines TRBV6-9 with TRBJ2-5, with no clear D. The CDR3 contains 14 residues. Trimming took 5 bases from V and 4 from J, leaving 14 bases between them. In germline, CDR1 is MNHGY, CDR2 SVAAGI. CDR3 region: CASSVQPWRETQYF. CDR3 coding DNA: TGTGCCAGCAGTGTCCAACCTTGGAGAGAGACCCAGTACTTC.

J is TRBJ1-1 and V is TRBV28, with D hard to call. There are 12 residues in the CDR3. Germline lookup yields CDR1 MDHEN and CDR2 SYDVKM. Trimming cost V 7 bases and J 5 bases, with 11 bases left between them. The CDR3 sequence is CASTIDKTEAFF. CDR3 DNA sequence: TGTGCCAGCACCATAGACAAAACTGAAGCTTTCTTT.

CDR3 protein: CASSQSGLPYEQYF. CDR3 sequence (DNA): TGTGCCAGCAGCCAAAGCGGCCTCCCCTACGAGCAGTACTTC. This chain joins TRBV14 and TRBJ2-7; TRBD2 might be the D (5 bases). The germline V gene encodes CDR1 SGHDN and CDR2 FVKESK. Trimming removed 2 bases from V and 2 bases from J, with 10 bases in between. The CDR3 is 14 amino acids.

V usage is TRBV27 and J usage is TRBJ2-1, with a tentative D call TRBD1 (6 bases). The germline CDR1 and CDR2 sequences are MNHEY and SMNVEV (reference sequence). V was trimmed by 5 bases and J by 10 bases, leaving 15 bases between them. This CDR3 is built from 13 residues. Written as DNA, the CDR3 is TGTGCCAGCAGTAGGACAGCCCAGGGGGAGCAGTTCTTC. Protein: CASSRTAQGEQFF.

The chain recombines TRBV15 with TRBJ1-2, with D perhaps matching TRBD1 (6 bases). Trimming shortened V by 1 base and J by 2 bases, and 11 bases separated the two germline ends. This CDR3 is 15 amino acids long. Germline V CDR1 and CDR2: LNHNV, YYDKDF (reference sequence). The CDR3, as DNA: TGTGCCACCAGCAGAGGGGGGCAGCTGAACTATGGCTACACCTTC. It yields the protein CATSRGGQLNYGYTF.

The V call is TRBV7-8, the J call TRBJ1-5, with D perhaps matching TRBD1 (6 bases). The V gene lost 7 bases and the J gene lost 4 bases, with 20 bases spanning the gap. The CDR3 contains 16 residues. CDR1 is SGHVS, CDR2 FQNEAQ, per germline. This chain's CDR3 is CASTNGSAGANQPQHF. DNA of the CDR3: TGTGCCAGCACGAACGGGTCGGCGGGGGCAAATCAGCCCCAGCATTTT.

In its sample, this clone was seen once. The gene calls are TRBV7-8 and TRBJ1-4; 9 positions agree with TRBD1. The length of the CDR3 is 16 residues. V shed 1 base, J shed 5 bases, and the junction held 5 bases outside the gene matches. Germline CDR1 SGHVS, CDR2 FQNEAQ. The CDR3 sequence: CASSLVGGTGNEKLFF. The CDR3 DNA reads as TGTGCCAGCAGCTTAGTGGGGGGGACAGGGAATGAAAAACTGTTTTTT.

V is TRBV29-1 and J is TRBJ1-2; TRBD1 aligns across 9 bases. The germline V gene encodes CDR1 SQVTM and CDR2 ANQGSEA. This CDR3 region has 14 residues. V shed 3 bases, J shed 3 bases, and the junction held 5 bases outside the gene matches. CDR3 in amino acids: CSVEGQGVHYGYTF. In DNA, the CDR3 is TGCAGCGTTGAGGGACAGGGAGTACACTATGGCTACACCTTC.

This clone showed up just a few times. V and J are TRBV6-1 and TRBJ1-5; 11 bases match TRBD1. Germline-derived CDR1 and CDR2 are MNHNS and SASEGT. V lost 8 bases to trimming and J lost 7 bases; unmatched junction nucleotides: 7. CDR3 length: 14 residues. The CDR3 DNA is TGTGCCAGCCGGGGACAGGGGGTGAAACAGCCCCAGCATTTT. Its translation: CASRGQGVKQPQHF.

This chain links TRBV15 with TRBJ1-2; D is undetermined. V was pared by 6 bases and J by 4 bases, with 12 bases between. In germline, CDR1 is LNHNV, CDR2 YYDKDF (reference sequence). CDR3 length: 13 residues. The CDR3 loop reads CATSSTARYGYTF. CDR3 DNA sequence: TGTGCCACCAGTAGTACAGCCCGCTATGGCTACACCTTC.

V is TRBV6-5 and J is TRBJ2-5; 10 bases fit TRBD1. The CDR3 is 15 amino acids. V trimming: 6 bases; J trimming: 7 bases; junction bases outside the gene matches: 11. The germline V gene encodes CDR1 MNHEY and CDR2 SVGAGI. The CDR3 spells CASSSGQGSFRTQYF. As DNA, the CDR3 is TGTGCCAGCAGCTCGGGACAGGGGTCCTTCAGGACCCAGTACTTC.

This sequence joins TRBV6-1 and TRBJ1-2; 8 nucleotides match TRBD1. In germline, CDR1 is MNHNS, CDR2 SASEGT. The CDR3 has 17 residues. Trimming took 4 bases from V and 4 from J; bases not matched to a gene: 14. The chain's CDR3 is CASSAFPPGQVSYGYTF. The CDR3, as DNA: TGTGCCAGCAGTGCCTTCCCCCCGGGACAGGTTAGCTATGGCTACACCTTC.

The rearrangement uses TRBV5-1 and TRBJ2-7; D is ambiguous. Germline assignment: CDR1 SGHRS and CDR2 YFSETQ. V was cut by 5 bases and J by 3 bases, with 6 bases left in between. CDR3 size: 11 residues. In nucleotides, the CDR3 is TGCGCCAGCAGGACGGGCTACGAGCAGTACTTC. Residues: CASRTGYEQYF. Full variable domain (missing parts from reference TRBV5-1 and TRBJ2-7): KAGVTQTPRYLIKTRGQQVTLSCSPISGHRSVSWYQQTPGQGLQFLFEYFSETQRNKGNFPGRFSGRQFSNSRSEMNVSTLELGDSALYLCASRTGYEQYFGPGTRLTVT.

This chain connects TRBV28 to TRBJ1-6, with D perhaps TRBD1 (6 bases). The V gene's germline CDR1 is MDHEN and CDR2 SYDVKM. The CDR3 consists of 14 residues. V dropped 4 bases and J dropped 10 bases, with 14 bases sitting between them. CDR3 coding DNA: TGTGCCAGCAGTTCCCCCAGGGGTGGCTCACCCCTCCACTTT. Translating it yields CASSSPRGGSPLHF.